Presented here are 17 T cell receptor beta chains from one specimen sequenced in a study of cytomegalovirus exposure and HLA in healthy donors. PCR was performed using 60 Vbeta and 13 Jbeta primers. Sequencing was performed with immunoSEQ multiplex PCR; in TCRdb, only in-frame clones are kept and a portion is missing. The repertoire consists of 160,000 or so clones, with 70% to 80% occurring once and the leading ten covering less than 10%. What was sequenced was PBMCs. The source is a young man in good health and CMV-seropositive.

The chain employs TRBV5-1 and TRBJ2-1, with 7 nucleotides matching TRBD1. The junction had 5 bases not matched to a gene; V was cut back by 3 bases and J by 5 bases. Germline assignment: CDR1 SGHRS and CDR2 YFSETQ. This CDR3 comprises 14 residues. The CDR3 region is CASSYGTVDNEQFF. CDR3 nucleotide sequence: TGCGCCAGCAGCTACGGGACAGTAGACAATGAGCAGTTCTTC.

The gene calls are TRBV27 and TRBJ2-7; a weak D match, TRBD1 (5 bases). This CDR3 is built from 14 residues. Trimming took off 4 bases at V and 3 bases at J, with 13 bases between the two ends. CDR1 MNHEY and CDR2 SMNVEV come from the germline V gene (reference sequence). The CDR3 region is CASSSWGDDYEQYF. CDR3 bases: TGTGCCAGCAGTTCCTGGGGCGACGACTACGAGCAGTACTTC.

This clone has only one observation. The chain recombines TRBV18 with TRBJ2-7; 8 positions agree with TRBD2. This CDR3 spans 18 amino acids. Germline V gives CDR1 KGHSH, CDR2 LQKENI. V gave up 2 bases and J gave up 2 bases; unmatched junction bases: 14. Here the CDR3 reads CASSPGFVWTSPTYEQYF. CDR3 DNA sequence: TGTGCCAGCTCACCAGGTTTCGTTTGGACTAGCCCCACCTACGAGCAGTACTTC.

The CDR3 DNA is TGTGCCAGTAGTATAGGGGGACAGCTAACCGGTGGCTACACCTTC. Its translation: CASSIGGQLTGGYTF. The chain employs TRBV19 and TRBJ1-2; 7 positions match TRBD1. Germline V gives CDR1 LNHDA, CDR2 SQIVND (reference sequence). J was trimmed by 7 bases and V by 1 base; bases with no gene match: 9. The CDR3 length is 15 residues.

The rearrangement links TRBV7-9 to TRBJ1-1; tentatively, D is TRBD1 (5 bases). CDR3 length: 14 amino acids. Trimming took 11 bases from V and 1 from J, leaving 17 bases between them. Germline V gene lookup returns CDR1 SEHNR and CDR2 FQNEAQ (reference sequence). The CDR3 DNA is TGTGCCGTACCCAAGGGGCAGGGGAACACTGAAGCTTTCTTT. It is translated as CAVPKGQGNTEAFF.

The chain links TRBV4-2 to TRBJ1-5; 7 bases align to TRBD1. Unmatched junction bases numbered 6, after V lost 4 bases and J lost 3 bases. This CDR3 is 15 amino acids long. Germline CDR1 reads LGHNA; CDR2 reads YNFKEQ. This CDR3 is CASSLDTGANQPQHF. As DNA, the CDR3 is TGTGCCAGCAGCCTCGATACAGGGGCCAATCAGCCCCAGCATTTT.

The CDR3 DNA follows: TGTGCCAGCACCCGGGGAGGCGGGCCCCAGCATTTT. This encodes CASTRGGGPQHF. The V gene is TRBV7-9, the J gene TRBJ1-5; D is ambiguous. Looked up from germline, CDR1 is SEHNR and CDR2 is FQNEAQ (reference sequence). The V gene lost 7 bases and the J gene lost 9 bases, with 13 bases spanning the gap. The CDR3 totals 12 residues.

The chain couples TRBV5-4 to TRBJ2-7; 11 positions match TRBD2. V lost 2 bases, J lost 3 bases, and 4 bases stayed unmatched. The CDR3 runs to 15 residues. Per the germline V gene, CDR1 is SGHNT and CDR2 is YYREEE (reference sequence). CDR3 DNA: TGTGCCAGCAGCTTACTAGCGGGAGTTTTCTACGAGCAGTACTTC. Residues: CASSLLAGVFYEQYF.

V and J are TRBV7-9 and TRBJ2-7; weak D call: TRBD1 (6 bases). The V gene's germline CDR1 is SEHNR and CDR2 FQNEAQ (reference sequence). The V end lost 4 bases, the J end lost 3 bases, and 25 bases lay between the germline ends. The CDR3 runs to 18 residues. The CDR3 sequence: CASSSGLQGSSGGYEQYF. DNA of the CDR3: TGTGCCAGCAGCTCAGGGTTACAGGGAAGCTCAGGTGGCTACGAGCAGTACTTC. Drawing the rest from reference TRBV7-9 and TRBJ2-7, the complete variable domain is DTGVSQNPRHKITKRGQNVTFRCDPISEHNRLYWYRQTLGQGPEFLTYFQNEAQLEKSRLLSDRFSAERPKGSFSTLEIQRTEQGDSAMYLCASSSGLQGSSGGYEQYFGPGTRLTVT.

This sequence joins TRBV6-5 and TRBJ2-7, with TRBD1 identical over 7 bases. Trimming at V came to 6 bases and at J to 2 bases, leaving 7 bases not matched to a gene. The CDR3 extends over 14 amino acids. Germline-derived CDR1 and CDR2 are MNHEY and SVGAGI. For the CDR3, the DNA is TGTGCCAGCAGCCTCACCGGGACAGCCTACGAGCAGTACTTC. Amino acid sequence: CASSLTGTAYEQYF.

The rearrangement uses TRBV16 and TRBJ1-2, with D perhaps matching TRBD1 (6 bases). This CDR3 spans 18 amino acids. V lost 4 bases to trimming and J lost 6 bases, with 27 bases between them. Per germline, CDR1 KGHSY and CDR2 FQNENV. The CDR3 loop is CASSRLKLPKDRLNGYTF. The CDR3 nucleotides read TGTGCCAGCAGCCGATTAAAACTTCCTAAAGACAGGTTGAATGGCTACACCTTC.

V usage is TRBV28 and J usage is TRBJ2-7; 11 bases align to TRBD1. The germline V gene has CDR1 MDHEN and CDR2 SYDVKM. This CDR3 comprises 16 residues. V lost 5 bases, J lost 3 bases, and 9 bases stayed unmatched. CDR3 DNA sequence: TGTGCCAGCAGTCCCAGAACCGGGACAGGGGGCTACGAGCAGTACTTC. Translating gives CASSPRTGTGGYEQYF.

The chain joins TRBV5-8 to TRBJ2-7, with 12 bases lining up with TRBD2. The CDR3 spans 17 residues. With 4 bases clipped from V and 6 bases from J, the junction kept 14 bases outside the gene matches. Germline lookup yields CDR1 SGHTS and CDR2 YDEGEE. CDR3 nucleotides: TGTGCCAGCAGCCCCACCGGGACTAGCGGGTGGCTTGGCGAGCAGTACTTC. The encoded protein is CASSPTGTSGWLGEQYF. Based on the CDR3 plus reference TRBV5-8 and TRBJ2-7, the full variable domain is EAGVTQSPTHLIKTRGQQATLRCSPISGHTSVYWYQQALGLGLQFLLWYDEGEERNRGNFPPRFSGRQFPNYSSELNVNALELEDSALYLCASSPTGTSGWLGEQYFGPGTRLTVT.

The CDR3 coding sequence is TGCGCCAGCAGCTATAGACAGGGGAGTGTCAATGAGCAGTTCTTC. It specifies CASSYRQGSVNEQFF. V usage is TRBV5-1 and J usage is TRBJ2-1; TRBD1 agrees at 8 bases. In germline, CDR1 is SGHRS, CDR2 YFSETQ. With 3 bases clipped from V and 6 bases from J, the junction kept 8 bases outside the gene matches. This CDR3 has 15 residues.

CDR3 DNA sequence: TGTGCCAGCAGCTTAAAATCAGTAATGAACACTGAAGCTTTCTTT. This translates into CASSLKSVMNTEAFF. The chain combines TRBV7-2 with TRBJ1-1; D is unresolved. CDR1 is SGHTA, CDR2 FQGNSA, per germline. V dropped 2 bases and J dropped 0 bases, with 10 bases sitting between them. The CDR3 contains 15 residues. The full variable domain, with the rest looked up from reference TRBV7-2 and TRBJ1-1, is GAGVSQSPSNKVTEKGKDVELRCDPISGHTALYWYRQSLGQGLEFLIYFQGNSAPDKSGLPSDRFSAERTGGSVSTLTIQRTQQEDSAVYLCASSLKSVMNTEAFFGQGTRLTVV.

This clone has just a few counts. The rearrangement links TRBV7-8 to TRBJ2-7, with unresolved D. Germline assignment: CDR1 SGHVS and CDR2 FQNEAQ. CDR3 length: 13 amino acids. Trimming stripped 2 bases from V and 6 bases from J, with 11 bases between. The CDR3 DNA follows: TGTGCCAGCAGCTTATCGAAGAGTGGCGAGCAGTACTTC. It yields the protein CASSLSKSGEQYF.

Details on this clone: Other DNA variants within this sample encode the same CDR3. The V call is TRBV1, the J call TRBJ1-4. TRBV1 is assigned pseudogene status. The CDR3 totals 18 residues. CDR3 protein: CTSSHPGLRPPRKEKLFF. The CDR3 nucleotides read TGCACCAGCAGCCACCCCGGATTGAGGCCCCCACGAAAGGAAAAACTGTTTTTT.